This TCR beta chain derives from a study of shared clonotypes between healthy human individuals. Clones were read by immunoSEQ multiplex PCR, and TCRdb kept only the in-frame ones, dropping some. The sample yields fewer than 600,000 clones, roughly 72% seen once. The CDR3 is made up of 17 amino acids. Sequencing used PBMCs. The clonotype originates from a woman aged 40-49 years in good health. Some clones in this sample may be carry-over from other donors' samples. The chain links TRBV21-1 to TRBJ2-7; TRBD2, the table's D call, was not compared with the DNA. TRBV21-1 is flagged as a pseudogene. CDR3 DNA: TGTGCCAGCACCGCCCAAGGCCCCTGTTCGGGAAGCTACGAGCAGTACTTC. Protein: CASTAQGPCSGSYEQYF.